The 26 T cell receptor beta chains reported below all come from one sample, sequenced in a study of blood T cell repertoires in COVID-19. Generated by immunoSEQ multiplex PCR, the TCRdb table keeps only in-frame clones and is missing some. Among over 110,000 clones, about 76% were seen once, and the ten largest hold under 15%. Sequenced input: peripheral blood. The receptors shown here come from a man older than 75 with acute or convalescent COVID-19.

V gene TRBV20-1 combines with J gene TRBJ1-1, with D unresolved. The CDR3 consists of 15 residues. Per the germline V gene, CDR1 is DFQATT and CDR2 is SNEGSKA (reference sequence). V was clipped by 3 bases and J by 4 bases, with 18 bases between them. As DNA, the CDR3 is TGCAGTGCTAGTCCCGCGGTTCAACCGGGCACTGAAGCTTTCTTT. Translation: CSASPAVQPGTEAFF.

The rearrangement joins TRBV28 to TRBJ2-7; 10 positions agree with TRBD1. The V gene end was trimmed by 5 bases and the J gene end by 1 base; junction bases not matched to a gene: 11. CDR1 and CDR2 (germline): MDHEN, SYDVKM. This CDR3 is built from 17 residues. The CDR3 protein is CASSPNPGTGDSYEQYF. CDR3 nucleotides: TGTGCCAGCAGTCCCAACCCCGGGACAGGGGATTCCTACGAGCAGTACTTC.

The V call is TRBV3-1 (or the pseudogene TRBV3-2), the J call TRBJ1-2; 9 nucleotides align to TRBD1. Trimming removed 3 bases from V and 5 bases from J; junction bases left unmatched: 7. The length of the CDR3 is 15 residues. Germline V gene sequence: CDR1 LGHDT, CDR2 YNNKEL (reference sequence). The CDR3 DNA follows: TGTGCCAGCAGCCACGCCTCGGGACAGGGATATGGCTACACCTTC. It codes for CASSHASGQGYGYTF.

The genes are TRBV2 and TRBJ1-2; D not resolved. The CDR3 sequence is 13 residues long. Trimming took off 6 bases at V and 5 bases at J, with 13 bases between the two ends. The germline V gene encodes CDR1 SNHLY and CDR2 FYNNEI. CDR3 in amino acids: CASSGQALYGYTF. The CDR3 nucleotides read TGTGCCAGCAGCGGTCAGGCGTTGTATGGCTACACCTTC.

This clone occurred a few times. This chain connects TRBV19 to TRBJ2-2; 7 nucleotides line up with TRBD1. This CDR3 region has 14 residues. Unmatched junction bases numbered 5, after V lost 7 bases and J lost 3 bases. Germline-derived CDR1 and CDR2 are LNHDA and SQIVND (reference sequence). For the CDR3, the DNA is TGTGCCAGTACCAGGGGGTCAGACACCGGGGAGCTGTTTTTT. It translates to CASTRGSDTGELFF.

The chain uses TRBV5-1 and TRBJ2-2; 7 nucleotides line up with TRBD1. V gave up 0 bases and J gave up 3 bases; unmatched junction bases: 2. CDR3 length: 15 residues. In germline, CDR1 is SGHRS, CDR2 YFSETQ. This CDR3 is CASSLEGAHTGELFF. CDR3 DNA sequence: TGCGCCAGCAGCTTGGAGGGGGCGCACACCGGGGAGCTGTTTTTT.

The chain joins TRBV7-9 to TRBJ2-7, with 10 bases that match TRBD1. The V gene's germline CDR1 is SEHNR and CDR2 FQNEAQ (reference sequence). This CDR3 comprises 15 residues. V trimming: 4 bases; J trimming: 6 bases; junction bases outside the gene matches: 9. CDR3 coding DNA: TGTGCCAGCAGCTACCGGGACAGGGGAGGCGGCGAGCAGTACTTC. It encodes CASSYRDRGGGEQYF. Full variable domain (remainder filled in from reference TRBV7-9 and TRBJ2-7): DTGVSQNPRHKITKRGQNVTFRCDPISEHNRLYWYRQTLGQGPEFLTYFQNEAQLEKSRLLSDRFSAERPKGSFSTLEIQRTEQGDSAMYLCASSYRDRGGGEQYFGPGTRLTVT.

V usage is TRBV3-1 (or the pseudogene TRBV3-2) and J usage is TRBJ2-1; the match to TRBD2 covers 9 bases. The germline gives CDR1 LGHDT, CDR2 YNNKEL (reference sequence). V shed 3 bases and J 12 bases; nucleotides not matched to a gene: 9. The CDR3 covers 14 residues. DNA of the CDR3: TGTGCCAGCAGCCACAGTGGGACTAGCCGGGCGCAGTTCTTC. This gives the protein CASSHSGTSRAQFF.

This clone has ten or more counts. The gene calls are TRBV28 and TRBJ2-7, with a weak D call TRBD2 (5 bases). The CDR3 totals 15 residues. Germline V gene data show CDR1 as MDHEN and CDR2 as SYDVKM. Trimming pared 7 bases from V and 3 bases from J, leaving 19 bases between. As DNA, the CDR3 is TGTGCCAGCAAAGTTTGGTCGACCGGGGACTACGAGCAGTACTTC. Translating gives CASKVWSTGDYEQYF.

For this clone: At one end, the junction sequence differs from germline, possibly due to a read error. Other DNA sequences of this sample code for an identical CDR3. The rearrangement uses TRBV5-1 and TRBJ1-2; no firm D call. The V gene's germline CDR1 is SGHRS and CDR2 YFSETQ. This CDR3 comprises 15 residues. Here the CDR3 DNA reads TGCGCCAGCAGTTTGGCCGGGCGGGAAAACTATGGCTACACCTTC. Its translation is CASSLAGRENYGYTF.

The chain recombines TRBV11-3 with TRBJ2-3; D not resolved. The ends were cut back, 0 bases at V and 6 bases at J, with 10 bases in the middle. This CDR3 comprises 14 residues. CDR1 and CDR2 from the germline V gene are SGHNT and YENEEA. CDR3 sequence reads: CASSLEPGSDTQYF. The CDR3 DNA reads as TGTGCCAGCAGCTTAGAACCCGGGTCCGATACGCAGTATTTT.

The chain recombines TRBV11-2 with TRBJ2-3, with 11 bases aligning to TRBD2. The CDR3 extends over 16 amino acids. V shed 3 bases and J 0 bases; nucleotides not matched to a gene: 2. Germline-derived CDR1 and CDR2 are SGHAT and FQNNGV. The DNA of the CDR3 is TGTGCCAGCAGCTTCCGACTAGCGGGGAGCACAGATACGCAGTATTTT. Translation gives CASSFRLAGSTDTQYF. Using reference TRBV11-2 and TRBJ2-3 for the parts outside the CDR3, the full variable domain is EAGVAQSPRYKIIEKRQSVAFWCNPISGHATLYWYQQILGQGPKLLIQFQNNGVVDDSQLPKDRFSAERLKGVDSTLKIQPAKLEDSAVYLCASSFRLAGSTDTQYFGPGTRLTVL.

This sequence joins TRBV6-1 and TRBJ2-3; no reliable D call. Trimming removed 3 bases from V and 2 bases from J, with 9 bases in between. Germline V lookup: CDR1 MNHNS, CDR2 SASEGT. The CDR3 length is 14 residues. The CDR3 region has the DNA TGTGCCAGCAGTGATCAGAAGTACACAGATACGCAGTATTTT. It codes for CASSDQKYTDTQYF.

This clone was found once. The chain employs TRBV30 and TRBJ2-3; D gene uncertain. Trimming cost V 0 bases and J 3 bases, with 7 bases left between them. Germline-derived CDR1 and CDR2 are GTSNPN and SVGIG (reference sequence). This CDR3 contains 13 residues. CDR3 residues: CAWSVLDTDTQYF. CDR3 bases: TGTGCCTGGAGTGTATTAGATACAGATACGCAGTATTTT.

The sample holds a few counts of this clone. A single base separates this from a much larger clone, so it may be a read error. This rearrangement joins TRBV13 to TRBJ1-6; 7 nucleotides align to TRBD1. Per the germline V gene, CDR1 is PRHDT and CDR2 is FYEKMQ (reference sequence). Trimming at V came to 5 bases and at J to 4 bases, leaving 2 bases not matched to a gene. The CDR3 length is 14 residues. The CDR3 region has the DNA TGTGCCAGCAGCCAGGGACAGTATAATTCACCCCTCCACTTT. Its protein is CASSQGQYNSPLHF.

This rearrangement joins TRBV19 to TRBJ2-1; possible D gene TRBD2, 7 bases. The CDR3 extends over 19 amino acids. Germline CDR1 LNHDA, CDR2 SQIVND (reference sequence). Trimming shortened V by 3 bases and J by 0 bases, and 21 bases separated the two germline ends. The CDR3 nucleotides read TGTGCCAGTAGTATCGAAGGGCCCGGGGGGCCTAGCTCCTACAATGAGCAGTTCTTC. The encoded protein is CASSIEGPGGPSSYNEQFF.

The V gene is TRBV2, the J gene TRBJ2-1; D unresolved. The CDR3 runs to 12 residues. Germline-derived CDR1 and CDR2 are SNHLY and FYNNEI. Trimming shortened V by 7 bases and J by 4 bases, and 8 bases separated the two germline ends. Written as DNA, the CDR3 is TGTGCCAGCACCGAACGGTACAATGAGCAGTTCTTC. It yields the protein CASTERYNEQFF.

This clone appeared a single time. The genes are TRBV7-9 and TRBJ2-5, with TRBD2 matching 11 bases. The CDR3 covers 16 residues. V trimming: 5 bases; J trimming: 1 base; junction bases outside the gene matches: 6. Per the germline V gene, CDR1 is SEHNR and CDR2 is FQNEAQ (reference sequence). The CDR3 is CASSPLAGEAQETQYF. The CDR3 DNA follows: TGTGCCAGCAGCCCACTAGCGGGGGAGGCCCAAGAGACCCAGTACTTC.

The chain has TRBV2 and TRBJ1-2; weak D call: TRBD1 (5 bases). Looked up from germline, CDR1 is SNHLY and CDR2 is FYNNEI. The CDR3 runs 13 residues. V shed 6 bases and J shed 4 bases, with 12 bases lying between them. This CDR3 reads CASRQDGSYGYTF. The CDR3 DNA sequence: TGTGCCAGCAGACAGGATGGTAGCTATGGCTACACCTTC.

J is TRBJ2-3 and V is TRBV7-2; D is ambiguous. The CDR3 has 14 amino acids. V lost 4 bases and J lost 4, with 12 bases in between. The germline V gene has CDR1 SGHTA and CDR2 FQGNSA. The CDR3 coding sequence is TGTGCCAGCAGCTCGACCAGAGGAGCAGATACGCAGTATTTT. The encoded protein is CASSSTRGADTQYF.

The genes are TRBV3-1 (or the pseudogene TRBV3-2) and TRBJ2-3; TRBD2 matches at 9 bases. The V segment lost 3 bases and the J segment 0 bases; nucleotides outside the gene matches: 4. The CDR3 spans 16 residues. The V gene's germline CDR1 is LGHDT and CDR2 YNNKEL (reference sequence). CDR3 bases: TGTGCCAGCAGCCATGATAGCGGGAGAAGCACAGATACGCAGTATTTT. This encodes CASSHDSGRSTDTQYF.

The chain carries TRBV10-1 and TRBJ2-2, with TRBD2 matching over 12 bases. The CDR3 consists of 17 residues. V lost 2 bases to trimming and J lost 1 base; unmatched junction nucleotides: 2. Germline CDR1 reads WNHNN; CDR2 reads SYGVQD (reference sequence). CDR3 region: CASSEGLAGMNTGELFF. The DNA for the CDR3 is TGCGCCAGCAGTGAGGGACTAGCGGGGATGAACACCGGGGAGCTGTTTTTT.

The V and J genes are TRBV2 and TRBJ2-1, with TRBD2 as a possible D gene (6 bases). Between the trimmed V and J ends, which lost 4 bases and 5 bases, there was a span of 15 bases. Looked up from germline, CDR1 is SNHLY and CDR2 is FYNNEI. The CDR3 is 15 amino acids. The CDR3 bases are TGTGCCAGCAGTGTAGGAGCGGGCAAGAACAATGAGCAGTTCTTC. Its protein product is CASSVGAGKNNEQFF. The variable domain in full, completed from reference TRBV2 and TRBJ2-1, reads EPEVTQTPSHQVTQMGQEVILRCVPISNHLYFYWYRQILGQKVEFLVSFYNNEISEKSEIFDDQFSVERPDGSNFTLKIRSTKLEDSAMYFCASSVGAGKNNEQFFGPGTRLTVL.

CDR3 in amino acids: CSARATQGGEKLFF. CDR3 DNA: TGCAGCGCCCGTGCAACACAGGGTGGTGAAAAACTGTTTTTT. V is TRBV29-1 and J is TRBJ1-4, with D maybe TRBD1 (6 bases). With 7 bases removed from V and 7 bases from J, the gap between germline ends came to 19 bases. The CDR3 contains 14 residues. The germline CDR1 and CDR2 sequences are SQVTM and ANQGSEA.

V usage is TRBV5-6 and J usage is TRBJ2-7; D is possibly TRBD1 (6 bases). The V end lost 4 bases, the J end lost 0 bases, and 17 bases lay between the germline ends. Germline V gives CDR1 SGHDT, CDR2 YYEEEE. The CDR3 is made up of 16 amino acids. Here the CDR3 reads CASSPQTGRSSYEQYF. CDR3 DNA sequence: TGTGCCAGCAGCCCACAGACAGGTAGGAGCTCCTACGAGCAGTACTTC.

The chain employs TRBV21-1 and TRBJ1-1; TRBD1, as called in the table, went unchecked against the DNA. TRBV21-1 corresponds to a pseudogene. CDR3 length equals 17 residues. The CDR3 coding sequence is TGTGCCAGCAGCAAAGGGCACAGGGGTCATGAGAACACTGAAGCTTTCTTT. It translates to CASSKGHRGHENTEAFF.